Sequencing of this T cell receptor beta chain was carried out in a study of T cell clonality in common variable immunodeficiency. Study-wide findings and caveats: CVID subjects had higher TCRbeta clonality than healthy controls, most marked in about a third.

A word on this clone: The antigen is not known. The read is 3 residues too short to cover the CDR3 end, so that end is filled in from the germline J gene.

Caucasian heritage predominated among both patients and controls. The data were produced by immunoSEQ multiplex PCR, yet TCRdb's version contains in-frame clones alone and is incomplete. The sample contains about 64,000 clones, none occurring once; 1.5% to 2% lies in the top ten. CDR3 size: 16 residues. The germline gives CDR1 KGHSH, CDR2 LQKENI. This sequence was found in a person aged 18 to 75 in good health. The V gene is TRBV18, the J gene TRBJ2-4, with TRBD1 identical over 9 bases. The sequenced material came from peripheral blood mononuclear cells. Incomplete CDR3 DNA: TGTGCCAGCTCACCACCGGGACAGGGTGATAAGGGTGGT. This gives the protein CASSPPGQGDKGG. The full CDR3 is CASSPPGQGDKGGQYF. Full variable domain (remainder filled in from reference TRBV18 and TRBJ2-4): NAGVMQNPRHLVRRRGQEARLRCSPMKGHSHVYWYRQLPEEGLKFMVYLQKENIIDESGMPKERFSAEFPKEGPSILRIQQVVRGDSAAYFCASSPPGQGDKGGQYFGAGTRLSVL.